This T cell receptor beta chain was profiled in a study of blood T cell repertoires in COVID-19. This clone was picked up a small number of times. Produced via immunoSEQ multiplex PCR; TCRdb's table is partial and in-frame only. The sample gives around 100,000 clones, approximately 89% of which show up once; about 1% is in the top ten. This sequence was found in a man aged 55-75 years with acute or convalescent COVID-19. Source material: peripheral blood.

The CDR3 loop reads CASSKPSGRGQTNTGELFF. CDR3 nucleotide sequence: TGTGCCAGCAGCAAGCCCAGCGGGAGGGGGCAAACTAACACCGGGGAGCTGTTTTTT. The chain links TRBV9 to TRBJ2-2; 10 nucleotides match TRBD2. Germline V CDR1 and CDR2: SGDLS, YYNGEE. Unmatched junction bases numbered 14, after V lost 4 bases and J lost 2 bases. The CDR3 has 19 amino acids.